Listed below are T cell receptor beta chains from one sample, sequenced in a study of OX40 agonist ivuxolimab in advanced cancers. The table came from immunoSEQ multiplex PCR; TCRdb's copy has only in-frame clones and leaves some out. The sample yields about 16,000 clones, 80% to 90% seen once. Sequencing used CD4+ or CD8+ T cells sorted from blood, obtained in a trial of the OX40 agonist ivuxolimab. The source is an adult with an advanced solid tumor such as melanoma, head and neck, liver or kidney cancer. Each CDR3 is given with its conserved first and last residue. D genes are given only for firm matches. Clone size is given for some rows only: seen once, a few or many times, or a class if the clone is expanded.

size: once; D: NA; J: TRBJ1-5; V: TRBV6-1; DNA: TGTGCCAGCAGCACCGGCGGTAGCCTAAATCAGCCCCAGCATTTT; CDR3: CASSTGGSLNQPQHF
size: NA; D: NA; J: TRBJ2-5; V: TRBV15; DNA: TGTGCCACCAGCAGAGATATTTGGGACCGACGGGAGACCCAGTACTTC; CDR3: CATSRDIWDRRETQYF
size: NA; D: TRBD1; J: TRBJ1-6; V: TRBV28; DNA: TGTGCCAGCAGGGGTGGGACAGGGGGCAATTCACCCCTCCACTTT; CDR3: CASRGGTGGNSPLHF
size: NA; D: TRBD1; J: TRBJ2-7; V: TRBV5-1; DNA: TGCGCCAGCAGCTTGGTCTTCCCCGGACAGGCGGAGACCCAGATTGCCGAGCAGTACTTC; CDR3: CASSLVFPGQAETQIAEQYF
size: NA; D: NA; J: TRBJ2-3; V: TRBV4-1; DNA: TGCGCCAGCAGCCAAGCGTTCAGCACAGATACGCAGTATTTT; CDR3: CASSQAFSTDTQYF
size: NA; D: TRBD2; J: TRBJ2-1; V: TRBV19; DNA: TGTGCCAGTAGTATGGGAGCGGGAAATACCAATGAGCAGTTCTTC; CDR3: CASSMGAGNTNEQFF
size: NA; D: TRBD2; J: TRBJ2-3; V: TRBV5-1; DNA: TGCGCCAGCAGCTTCGGGACTAGCGACACAGATACGCAGTATTTT; CDR3: CASSFGTSDTDTQYF
size: NA; D: NA; J: TRBJ2-3; V: TRBV29-1; DNA: TGCAGCGCCCGAATTACAGGGCAAAGGAGCACAGATACGCAGTATTTT; CDR3: CSARITGQRSTDTQYF
size: NA; D: NA; J: TRBJ2-3; V: TRBV2; DNA: TGTGCCAGCAGGAATAAAATTGAGCGGGGCACAGATACGCAGTATTTT; CDR3: CASRNKIERGTDTQYF
size: NA; D: NA; J: TRBJ2-7; V: TRBV28; DNA: TGTGCCAGCATTTTCAGCCGGGACTCCTCCTACGAGCAGTACTTC; CDR3: CASIFSRDSSYEQYF
size: NA; D: NA; J: TRBJ1-5; V: TRBV5-8; DNA: TGTGCCAGCAGCTTGTCCCGAGGACAGACGATTAGCAATCAGCCCCAGCATTTT; CDR3: CASSLSRGQTISNQPQHF
size: NA; D: TRBD1; J: TRBJ2-7; V: TRBV6-1; DNA: TGTGCCAGCAGCCTTGGACAGGGACCTTCCTACGAGCAGTACTTC; CDR3: CASSLGQGPSYEQYF
size: NA; D: NA; J: TRBJ2-7; V: TRBV7-9; DNA: TGTGCCAGCAGCGGGGGACAACCGGGACTCTCCTACGAGCAGTACTTC; CDR3: CASSGGQPGLSYEQYF
size: few; D: NA; J: TRBJ2-3; V: TRBV5-1; DNA: TGCGCCAGCACGCGGGATAGTAACACAGATACGCAGTATTTT; CDR3: CASTRDSNTDTQYF
size: NA; D: TRBD2; J: TRBJ2-7; V: TRBV10-2; DNA: TGCGCCAGCAGTGAGGGGGGGGCCTACGAGCAGTACTTC; CDR3: CASSEGGAYEQYF
size: NA; D: TRBD2; J: TRBJ2-5; V: TRBV7-6; DNA: TGTGCCAGCAGCCCCCGGGTAGCGGGACAAGGTTTGGAGACCCAGTACTTC; CDR3: CASSPRVAGQGLETQYF
size: NA; D: NA; J: TRBJ2-1; V: TRBV7-9; DNA: TGTGCCAGCAGCTTAGGTGGCTCCACGCTGGCCTACAATGAGCAGTTCTTC; CDR3: CASSLGGSTLAYNEQFF
size: NA; D: TRBD1; J: TRBJ2-1; V: TRBV28; DNA: TGTGCCAGCAGTCCGGGACAGGGTGGTGAGCAGTTCTTC; CDR3: CASSPGQGGEQFF
size: once; D: NA; J: TRBJ2-2; V: TRBV7-3; DNA: TGTGCCAGCAGTAGGGGGGCTAGCTCAACCGGGGAGCTGTTTTTT; CDR3: CASSRGASSTGELFF
size: NA; D: NA; J: TRBJ1-1; V: TRBV29-1; DNA: TGCAGCACCCCGGGGCAGAACACTGAAGCTTTCTTT; CDR3: CSTPGQNTEAFF
size: NA; D: NA; J: TRBJ1-6; V: TRBV28; DNA: TGTGCCAGCAGCAGGTGGGAGGGTTCACCCCTCCACTTT; CDR3: CASSRWEGSPLHF
size: NA; D: NA; J: TRBJ2-5; V: TRBV5-8; DNA: TGTGCCAGCAGCTTGAGAGGGCAGAATCAAGAGACCCAGTACTTC; CDR3: CASSLRGQNQETQYF
size: NA; D: TRBD2; J: TRBJ2-7; V: TRBV19; DNA: TGTGCCAGTAGTATAATGGAGGGAGGGCGGCGGGAGCAGTACTTC; CDR3: CASSIMEGGRREQYF
size: NA; D: NA; J: TRBJ1-4; V: TRBV5-4; DNA: TGTGCCAGCAGCTCCGGGCCCCTTCGGGTTTTT; CDR3: CASSSGPLRVF
size: NA; D: TRBD1; J: TRBJ1-4; V: TRBV5-4; DNA: TGTGCCAGCAGCCTGAGACAGGGCTCTAATGAAAAACTGTTTTTT; CDR3: CASSLRQGSNEKLFF
size: NA; D: NA; J: TRBJ2-7; V: TRBV7-3; DNA: TGTGCCAGCAGTGGTGGGCGGGAGCAGTACTTC; CDR3: CASSGGREQYF
size: NA; D: NA; J: TRBJ2-7; V: TRBV30; DNA: TGTGCCTGGAGTGGCCGCGACGGGATTTACGAGCAGTACTTC; CDR3: CAWSGRDGIYEQYF
size: NA; D: NA; J: TRBJ2-5; V: TRBV5-1; DNA: TGCGCCAGCAGCTTGGGAGGGGAGGAGACCCAGTACTTC; CDR3: CASSLGGEETQYF
size: once; D: NA; J: TRBJ1-5; V: TRBV7-1; DNA: TGTGCCAGCAGCTTAGGAGACAATCAGCCCCAGCATTTT; CDR3: CASSLGDNQPQHF
size: NA; D: TRBD2; J: TRBJ2-1; V: TRBV19; DNA: TGTGCCGCGCGGGGGAGCTCCTACAATGAGCAGTTCTTC; CDR3: CAARGSSYNEQFF
size: NA; D: NA; J: TRBJ2-7; V: TRBV20-1; DNA: TGCAGTGTTTCGACCGCCTACGAGCAGTACTTC; CDR3: CSVSTAYEQYF
size: NA; D: NA; J: TRBJ1-1; V: TRBV28; DNA: TGTGCCAGCAGCACTCGGGACTCGGCTTTCTTT; CDR3: CASSTRDSAFF
size: NA; D: NA; J: TRBJ2-3; V: TRBV7-2; DNA: TGTGCCAGCCGCCGCCCCGGAGCTAGCACAGATACGCAGTATTTT; CDR3: CASRRPGASTDTQYF
size: NA; D: NA; J: TRBJ2-2; V: TRBV2; DNA: TGTGCCAGCAGTCGGGGACCGAACACCGGGGAGCTGTTTTTT; CDR3: CASSRGPNTGELFF
size: NA; D: NA; J: TRBJ2-2; V: TRBV6-5; DNA: TGTGCCAGCCGAGAAGCCGGGGAGCTGTTTTTT; CDR3: CASREAGELFF
size: NA; D: NA; J: TRBJ2-1; V: TRBV6-1; DNA: TGTGCCAGCAGTGCAGCACAAGCCTACAATGAGCAGTTCTTC; CDR3: CASSAAQAYNEQFF
size: NA; D: NA; J: TRBJ2-7; V: TRBV9; DNA: TGTGCCAGCAGCGTAATGAGCGGAACCTCCTACGAGCAGTACTTC; CDR3: CASSVMSGTSYEQYF
size: NA; D: TRBD2; J: TRBJ2-7; V: TRBV5-1; DNA: TGCGCCAGCAGCTTGGGCGGGACTAGCGGGCCCGGATACAAAACCTACGAGCAGTACTTC; CDR3: CASSLGGTSGPGYKTYEQYF
size: NA; D: TRBD1; J: TRBJ2-2; V: TRBV27; DNA: TGTGCCAGCGGACAGGGCTACACCGGGGAGCTGTTTTTT; CDR3: CASGQGYTGELFF
size: few; D: TRBD2; J: TRBJ2-2; V: TRBV19; DNA: TGTGCCAGTAGTATAGGTGGGAGCGGGGACACCGGGGAGCTGTTTTTT; CDR3: CASSIGGSGDTGELFF
size: few; D: NA; J: TRBJ2-2; V: TRBV27; DNA: TGTGCCAGCAGTTTTTTAAGGGGGGAGCTGTTTTTT; CDR3: CASSFLRGELFF
size: NA; D: NA; J: TRBJ2-7; V: TRBV7-2; DNA: TGTGCCAGCAGCTTAGGAGTCCGGGCTTCCTACGAGCAGTACTTC; CDR3: CASSLGVRASYEQYF
size: NA; D: TRBD2; J: TRBJ2-2; V: TRBV6-6; DNA: TGTGCCAGCAGCCTGACTAGCGGGATCACCGGGGAGCTGTTTTTT; CDR3: CASSLTSGITGELFF